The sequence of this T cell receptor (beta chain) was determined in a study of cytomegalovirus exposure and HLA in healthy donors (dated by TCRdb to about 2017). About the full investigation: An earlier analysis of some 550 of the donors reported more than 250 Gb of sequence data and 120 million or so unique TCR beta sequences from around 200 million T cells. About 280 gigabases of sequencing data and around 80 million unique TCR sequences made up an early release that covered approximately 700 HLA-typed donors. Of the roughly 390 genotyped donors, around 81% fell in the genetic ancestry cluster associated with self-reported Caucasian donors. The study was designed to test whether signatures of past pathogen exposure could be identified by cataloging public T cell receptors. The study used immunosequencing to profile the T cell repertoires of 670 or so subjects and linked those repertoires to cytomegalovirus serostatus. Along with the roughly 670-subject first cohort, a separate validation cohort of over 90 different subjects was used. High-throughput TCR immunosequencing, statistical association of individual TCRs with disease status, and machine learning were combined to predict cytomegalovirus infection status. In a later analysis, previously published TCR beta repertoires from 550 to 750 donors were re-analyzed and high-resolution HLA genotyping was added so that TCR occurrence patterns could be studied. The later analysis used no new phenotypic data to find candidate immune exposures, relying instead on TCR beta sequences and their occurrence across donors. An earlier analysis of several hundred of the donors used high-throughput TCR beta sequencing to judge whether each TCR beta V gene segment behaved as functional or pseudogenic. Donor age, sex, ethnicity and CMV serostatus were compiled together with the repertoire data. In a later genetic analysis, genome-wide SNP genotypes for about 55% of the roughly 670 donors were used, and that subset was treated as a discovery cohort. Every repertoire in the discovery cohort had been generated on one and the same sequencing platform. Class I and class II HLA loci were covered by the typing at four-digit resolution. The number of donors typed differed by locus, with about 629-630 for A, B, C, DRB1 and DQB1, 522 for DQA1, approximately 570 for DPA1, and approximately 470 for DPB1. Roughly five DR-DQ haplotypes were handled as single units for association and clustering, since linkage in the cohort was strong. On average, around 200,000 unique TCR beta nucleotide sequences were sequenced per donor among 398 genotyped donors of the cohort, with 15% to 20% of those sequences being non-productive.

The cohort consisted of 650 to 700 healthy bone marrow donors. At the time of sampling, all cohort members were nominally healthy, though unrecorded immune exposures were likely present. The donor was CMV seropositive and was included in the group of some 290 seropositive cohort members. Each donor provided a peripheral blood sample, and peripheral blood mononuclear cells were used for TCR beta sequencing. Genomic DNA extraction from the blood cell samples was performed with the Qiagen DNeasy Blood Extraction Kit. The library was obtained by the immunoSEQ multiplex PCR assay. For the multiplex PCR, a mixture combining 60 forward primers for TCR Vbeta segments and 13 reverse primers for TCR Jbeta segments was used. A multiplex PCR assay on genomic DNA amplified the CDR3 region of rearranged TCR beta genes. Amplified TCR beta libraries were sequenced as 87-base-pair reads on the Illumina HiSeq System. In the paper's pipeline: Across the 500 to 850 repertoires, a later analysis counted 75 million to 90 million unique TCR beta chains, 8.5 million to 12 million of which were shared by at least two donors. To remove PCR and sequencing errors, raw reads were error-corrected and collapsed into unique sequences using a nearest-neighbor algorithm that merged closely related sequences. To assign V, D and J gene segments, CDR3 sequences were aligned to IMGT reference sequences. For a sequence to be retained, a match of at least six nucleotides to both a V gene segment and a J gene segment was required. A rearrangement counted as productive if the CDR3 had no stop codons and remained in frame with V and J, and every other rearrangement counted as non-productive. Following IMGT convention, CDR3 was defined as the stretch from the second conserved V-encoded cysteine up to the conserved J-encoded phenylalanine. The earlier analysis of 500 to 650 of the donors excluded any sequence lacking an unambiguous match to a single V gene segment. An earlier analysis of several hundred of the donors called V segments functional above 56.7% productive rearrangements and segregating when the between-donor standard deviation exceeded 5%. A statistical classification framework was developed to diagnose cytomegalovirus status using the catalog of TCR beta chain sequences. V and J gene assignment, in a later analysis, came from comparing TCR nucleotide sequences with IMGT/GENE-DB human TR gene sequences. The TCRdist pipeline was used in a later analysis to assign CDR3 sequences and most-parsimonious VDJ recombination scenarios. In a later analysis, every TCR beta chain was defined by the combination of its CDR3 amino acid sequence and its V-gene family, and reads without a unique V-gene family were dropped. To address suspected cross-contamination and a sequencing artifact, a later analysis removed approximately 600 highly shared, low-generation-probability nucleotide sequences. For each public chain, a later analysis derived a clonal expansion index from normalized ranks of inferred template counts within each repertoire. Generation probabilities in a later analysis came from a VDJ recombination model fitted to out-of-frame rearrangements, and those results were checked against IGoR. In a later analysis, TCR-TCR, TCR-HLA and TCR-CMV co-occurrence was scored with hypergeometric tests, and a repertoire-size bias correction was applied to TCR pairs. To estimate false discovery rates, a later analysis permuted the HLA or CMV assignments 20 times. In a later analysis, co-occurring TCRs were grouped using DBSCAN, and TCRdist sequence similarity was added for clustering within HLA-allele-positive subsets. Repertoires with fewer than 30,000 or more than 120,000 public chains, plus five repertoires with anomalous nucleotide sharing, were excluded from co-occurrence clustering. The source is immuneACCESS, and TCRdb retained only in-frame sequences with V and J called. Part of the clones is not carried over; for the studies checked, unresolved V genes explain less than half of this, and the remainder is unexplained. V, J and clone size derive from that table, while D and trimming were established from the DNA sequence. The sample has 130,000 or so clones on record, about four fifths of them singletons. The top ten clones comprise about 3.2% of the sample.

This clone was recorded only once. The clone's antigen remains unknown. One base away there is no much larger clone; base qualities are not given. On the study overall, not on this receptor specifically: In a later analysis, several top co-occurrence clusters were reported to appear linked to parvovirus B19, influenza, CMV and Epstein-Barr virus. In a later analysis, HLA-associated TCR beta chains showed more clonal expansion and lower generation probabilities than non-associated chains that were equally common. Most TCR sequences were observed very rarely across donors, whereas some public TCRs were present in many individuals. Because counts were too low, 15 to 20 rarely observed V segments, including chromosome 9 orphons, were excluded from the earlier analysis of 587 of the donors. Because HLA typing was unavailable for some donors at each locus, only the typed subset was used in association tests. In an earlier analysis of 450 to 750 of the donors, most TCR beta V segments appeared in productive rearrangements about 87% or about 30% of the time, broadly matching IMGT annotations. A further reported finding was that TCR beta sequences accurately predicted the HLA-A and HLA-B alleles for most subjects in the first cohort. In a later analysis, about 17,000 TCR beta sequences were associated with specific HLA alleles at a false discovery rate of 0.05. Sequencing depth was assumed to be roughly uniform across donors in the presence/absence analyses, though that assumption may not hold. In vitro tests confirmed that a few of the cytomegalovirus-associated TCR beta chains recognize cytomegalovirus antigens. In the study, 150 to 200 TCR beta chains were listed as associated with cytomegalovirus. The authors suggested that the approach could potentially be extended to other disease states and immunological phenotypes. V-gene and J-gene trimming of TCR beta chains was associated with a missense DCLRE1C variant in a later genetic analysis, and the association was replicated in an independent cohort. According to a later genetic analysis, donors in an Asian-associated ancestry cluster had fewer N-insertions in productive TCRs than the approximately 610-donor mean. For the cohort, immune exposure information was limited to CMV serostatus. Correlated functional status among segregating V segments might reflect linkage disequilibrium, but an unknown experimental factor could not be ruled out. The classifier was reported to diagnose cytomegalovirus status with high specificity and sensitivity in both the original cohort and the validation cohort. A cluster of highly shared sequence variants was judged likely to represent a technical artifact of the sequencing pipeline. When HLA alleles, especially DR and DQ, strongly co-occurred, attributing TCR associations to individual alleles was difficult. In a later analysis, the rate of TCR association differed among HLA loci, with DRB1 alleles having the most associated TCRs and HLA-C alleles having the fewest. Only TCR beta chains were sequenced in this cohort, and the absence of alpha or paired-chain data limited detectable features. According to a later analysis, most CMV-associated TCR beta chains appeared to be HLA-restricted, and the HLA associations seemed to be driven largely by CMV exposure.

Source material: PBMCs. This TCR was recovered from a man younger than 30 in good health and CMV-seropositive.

The nucleotides are TGTGCCAGCAGTTCGACAGGGTGGTATGGCTACACCTTC. Translated, this gives CASSSTGWYGYTF. In this chain, TRBV28 is recombined with TRBJ1-2; 7 nucleotides in the junction match TRBD1. Germline trimming: 4 bases from V, 5 bases from J; junction bases outside gene matches: 4. Spanning cysteine to phenylalanine, the CDR3 consists of 13 amino acids. Just the 39-base CDR3 DNA is kept, in frame starting at base 1. CDR1 and CDR2, looked up from the germline V gene, are MDHEN and SYDVKM.